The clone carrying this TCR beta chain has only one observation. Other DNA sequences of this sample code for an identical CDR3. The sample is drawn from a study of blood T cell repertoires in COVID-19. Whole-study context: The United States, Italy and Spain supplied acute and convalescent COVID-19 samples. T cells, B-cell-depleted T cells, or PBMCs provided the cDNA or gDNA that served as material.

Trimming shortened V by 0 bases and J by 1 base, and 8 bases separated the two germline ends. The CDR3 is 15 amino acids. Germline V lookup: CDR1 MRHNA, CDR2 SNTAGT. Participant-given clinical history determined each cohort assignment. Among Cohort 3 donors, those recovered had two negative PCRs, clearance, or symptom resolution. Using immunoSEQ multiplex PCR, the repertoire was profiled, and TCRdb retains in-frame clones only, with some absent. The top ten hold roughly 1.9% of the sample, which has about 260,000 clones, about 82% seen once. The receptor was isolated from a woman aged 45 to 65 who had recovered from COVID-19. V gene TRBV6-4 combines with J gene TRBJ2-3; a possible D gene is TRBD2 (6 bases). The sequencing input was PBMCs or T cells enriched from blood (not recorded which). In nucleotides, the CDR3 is TGTGCCAGCAGTGACTCTCGCGGGGGCACAGATACGCAGTATTTT. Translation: CASSDSRGGTDTQYF.